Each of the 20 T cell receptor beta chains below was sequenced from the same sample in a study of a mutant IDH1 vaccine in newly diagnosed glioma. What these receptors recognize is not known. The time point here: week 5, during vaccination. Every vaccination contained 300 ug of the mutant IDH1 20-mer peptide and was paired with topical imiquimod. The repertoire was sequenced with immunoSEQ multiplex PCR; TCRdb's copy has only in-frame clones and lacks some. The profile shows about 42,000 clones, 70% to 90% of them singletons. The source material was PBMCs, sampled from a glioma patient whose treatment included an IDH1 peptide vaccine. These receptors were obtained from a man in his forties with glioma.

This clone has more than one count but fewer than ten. The CDR3 loop is CASSLGASGRLGELFF. CDR3 DNA: TGCGCCAGCAGCTTGGGCGCTAGCGGGAGACTCGGGGAGCTGTTTTTT. The genes are TRBV5-1 and TRBJ2-2; 10 positions agree with TRBD2. J gave up 7 bases and V 0 bases, and 6 bases lay outside the gene matches. Germline CDR1 reads SGHRS; CDR2 reads YFSETQ. CDR3 length: 16 amino acids.

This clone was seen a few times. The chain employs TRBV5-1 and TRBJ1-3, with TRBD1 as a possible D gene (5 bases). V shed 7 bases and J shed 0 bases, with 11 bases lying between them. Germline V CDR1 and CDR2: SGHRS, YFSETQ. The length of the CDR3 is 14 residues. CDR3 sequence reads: CASGPGISGNTIYF. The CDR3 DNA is TGCGCCAGCGGGCCAGGGATCTCTGGAAACACCATATATTTT.

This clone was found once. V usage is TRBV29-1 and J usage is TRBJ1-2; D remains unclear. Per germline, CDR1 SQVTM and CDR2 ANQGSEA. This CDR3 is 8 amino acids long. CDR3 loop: CKTDGYTF. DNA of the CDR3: TGCAAAACCGATGGCTACACCTTC.

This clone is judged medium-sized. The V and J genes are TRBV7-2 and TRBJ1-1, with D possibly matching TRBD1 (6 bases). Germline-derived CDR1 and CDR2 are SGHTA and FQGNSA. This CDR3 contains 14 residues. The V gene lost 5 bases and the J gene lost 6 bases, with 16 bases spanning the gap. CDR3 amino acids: CASSPRGMGAEAFF. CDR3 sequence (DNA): TGTGCCAGCAGCCCAAGGGGGATGGGGGCTGAAGCTTTCTTT. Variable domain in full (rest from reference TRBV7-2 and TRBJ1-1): GAGVSQSPSNKVTEKGKDVELRCDPISGHTALYWYRQSLGQGLEFLIYFQGNSAPDKSGLPSDRFSAERTGGSVSTLTIQRTQQEDSAVYLCASSPRGMGAEAFFGQGTRLTVV.

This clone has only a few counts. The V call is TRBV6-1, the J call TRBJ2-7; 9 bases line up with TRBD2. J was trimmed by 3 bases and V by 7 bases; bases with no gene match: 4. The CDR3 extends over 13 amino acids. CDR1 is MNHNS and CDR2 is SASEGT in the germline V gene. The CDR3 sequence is CASISGRGYEQYF. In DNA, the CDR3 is TGTGCCAGCATTAGCGGGAGAGGCTACGAGCAGTACTTC.

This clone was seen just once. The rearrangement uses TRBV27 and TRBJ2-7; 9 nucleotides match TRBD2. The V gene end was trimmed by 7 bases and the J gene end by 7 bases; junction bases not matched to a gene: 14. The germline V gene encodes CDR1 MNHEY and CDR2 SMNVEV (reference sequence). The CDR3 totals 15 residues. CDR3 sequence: CASTLRREGLGEQYF. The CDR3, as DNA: TGTGCCAGCACCCTGAGGCGGGAGGGTTTGGGGGAGCAGTACTTC.

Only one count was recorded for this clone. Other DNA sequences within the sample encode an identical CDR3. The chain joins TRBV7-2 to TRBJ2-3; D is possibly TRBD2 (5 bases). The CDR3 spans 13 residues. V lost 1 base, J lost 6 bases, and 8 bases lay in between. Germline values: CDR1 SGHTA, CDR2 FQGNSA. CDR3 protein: CASSLDRGDTQYF. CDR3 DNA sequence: TGTGCCAGCAGCTTAGACCGAGGGGATACGCAGTATTTT.

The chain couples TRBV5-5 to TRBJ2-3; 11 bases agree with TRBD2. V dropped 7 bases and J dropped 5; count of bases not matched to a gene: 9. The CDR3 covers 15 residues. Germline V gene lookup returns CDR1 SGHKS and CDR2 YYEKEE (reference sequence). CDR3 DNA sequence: TGTGCCAGCGGCAATAGCGGGAGGGCGGGAGATACGCAGTATTTT. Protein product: CASGNSGRAGDTQYF.

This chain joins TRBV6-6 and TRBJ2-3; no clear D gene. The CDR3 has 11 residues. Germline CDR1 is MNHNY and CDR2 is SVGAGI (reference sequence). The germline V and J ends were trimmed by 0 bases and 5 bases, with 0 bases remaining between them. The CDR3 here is CASSYSDTQYF. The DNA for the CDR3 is TGTGCCAGCAGTTACTCAGATACGCAGTATTTT.

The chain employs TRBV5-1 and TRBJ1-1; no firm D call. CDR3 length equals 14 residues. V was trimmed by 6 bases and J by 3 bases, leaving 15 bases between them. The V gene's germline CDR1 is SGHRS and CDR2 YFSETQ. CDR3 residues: CASKTGRGYTEAFF. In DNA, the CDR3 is TGCGCCAGCAAAACCGGGCGGGGATACACTGAAGCTTTCTTT. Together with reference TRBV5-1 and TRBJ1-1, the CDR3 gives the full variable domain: KAGVTQTPRYLIKTRGQQVTLSCSPISGHRSVSWYQQTPGQGLQFLFEYFSETQRNKGNFPGRFSGRQFSNSRSEMNVSTLELGDSALYLCASKTGRGYTEAFFGQGTRLTVV.

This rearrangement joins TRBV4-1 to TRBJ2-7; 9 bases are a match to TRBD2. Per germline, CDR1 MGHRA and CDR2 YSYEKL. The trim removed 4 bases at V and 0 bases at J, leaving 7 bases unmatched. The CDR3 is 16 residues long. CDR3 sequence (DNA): TGCGCCAGCAGCCCGCGGGAGCGGGAGGTCTCCTACGAGCAGTACTTC. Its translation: CASSPREREVSYEQYF.

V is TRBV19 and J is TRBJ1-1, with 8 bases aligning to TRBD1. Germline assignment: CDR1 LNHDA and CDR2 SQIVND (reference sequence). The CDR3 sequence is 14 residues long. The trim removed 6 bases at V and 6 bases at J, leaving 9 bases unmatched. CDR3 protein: CASSHGQGLSEAFF. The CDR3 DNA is TGTGCCAGTAGCCATGGACAGGGACTCTCTGAAGCTTTCTTT.

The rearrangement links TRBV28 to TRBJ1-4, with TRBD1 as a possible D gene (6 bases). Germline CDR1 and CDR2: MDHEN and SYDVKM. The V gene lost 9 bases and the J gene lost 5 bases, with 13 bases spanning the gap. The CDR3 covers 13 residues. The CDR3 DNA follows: TGTGCCAGTGGGGACATAGGGAATGAAAAACTGTTTTTT. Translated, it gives CASGDIGNEKLFF.

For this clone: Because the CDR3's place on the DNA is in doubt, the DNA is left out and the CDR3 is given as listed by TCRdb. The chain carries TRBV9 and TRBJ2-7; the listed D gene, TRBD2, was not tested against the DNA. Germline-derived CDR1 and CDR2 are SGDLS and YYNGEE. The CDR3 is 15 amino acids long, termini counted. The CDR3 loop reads CASSVGRGTSGSLYF.

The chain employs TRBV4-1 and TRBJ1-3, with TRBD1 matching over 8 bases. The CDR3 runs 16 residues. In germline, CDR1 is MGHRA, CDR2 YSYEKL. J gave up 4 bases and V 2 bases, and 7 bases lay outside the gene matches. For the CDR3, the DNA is TGCGCCAGCAGCCAATTTCAGGGGGCGCGGGGAAACACCATATATTTT. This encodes CASSQFQGARGNTIYF.

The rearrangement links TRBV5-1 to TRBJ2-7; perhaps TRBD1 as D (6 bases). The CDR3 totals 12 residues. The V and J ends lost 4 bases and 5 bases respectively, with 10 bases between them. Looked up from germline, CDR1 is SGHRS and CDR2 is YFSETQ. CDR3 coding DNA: TGCGCCAGCAGCGGACAGTTCCACGAGCAGTACTTC. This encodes CASSGQFHEQYF.

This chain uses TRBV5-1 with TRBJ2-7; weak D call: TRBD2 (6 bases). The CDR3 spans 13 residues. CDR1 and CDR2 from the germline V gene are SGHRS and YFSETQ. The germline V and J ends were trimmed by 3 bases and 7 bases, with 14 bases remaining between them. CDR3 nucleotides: TGCGCCAGCAGCTCGGGAGAAATTTTTGAGCAGTACTTC. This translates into CASSSGEIFEQYF.

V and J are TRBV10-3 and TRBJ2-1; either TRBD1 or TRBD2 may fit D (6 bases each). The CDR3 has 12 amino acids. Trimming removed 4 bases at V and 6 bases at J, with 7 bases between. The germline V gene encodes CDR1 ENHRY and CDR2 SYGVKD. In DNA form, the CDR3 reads TGTGCCATCAGTGGGGGGGCCAATGAGCAGTTCTTC. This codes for CAISGGANEQFF.

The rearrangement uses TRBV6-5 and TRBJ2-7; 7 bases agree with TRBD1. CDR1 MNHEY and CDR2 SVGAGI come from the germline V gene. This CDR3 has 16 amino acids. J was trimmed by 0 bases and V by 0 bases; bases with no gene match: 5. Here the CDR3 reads CASSYSAGGSSYEQYF. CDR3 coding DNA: TGTGCCAGCAGTTACTCGGCAGGGGGTAGCTCCTACGAGCAGTACTTC.

Here the CDR3 DNA reads TGTGCCAGCTCACCAACAGCCAACACTGAAGCTTTCTTT. This gives the protein CASSPTANTEAFF. The chain couples TRBV18 to TRBJ1-1; D is uncertain. CDR1 KGHSH and CDR2 LQKENI come from the germline V gene. V was trimmed by 2 bases and J by 2 bases, leaving 6 bases between them. The CDR3 has 13 amino acids.